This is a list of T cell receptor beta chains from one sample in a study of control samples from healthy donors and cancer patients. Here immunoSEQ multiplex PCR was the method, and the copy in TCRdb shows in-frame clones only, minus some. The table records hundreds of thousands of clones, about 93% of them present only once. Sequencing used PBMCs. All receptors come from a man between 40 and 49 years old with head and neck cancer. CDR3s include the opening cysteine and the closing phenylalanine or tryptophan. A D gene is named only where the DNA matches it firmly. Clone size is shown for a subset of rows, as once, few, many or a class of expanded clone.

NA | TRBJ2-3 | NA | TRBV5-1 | TGCGCCAGCAGCTTCGAGGCAGGTTATACAGATACGCAGTATTTT | CASSFEAGYTDTQYF
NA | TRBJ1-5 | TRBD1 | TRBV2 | TGTGCCAGCAAAGACCTGACAGGGGGCTATCAGCCCCAGCATTTT | CASKDLTGGYQPQHF
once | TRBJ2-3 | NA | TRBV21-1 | TGTGCCAGCAGCAAAGGTAGGACTGGGAATACGCAGTATTTT | CASSKGRTGNTQYF
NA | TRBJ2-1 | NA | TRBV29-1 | TGCAGCGCTCAAAACCTCTACAATGAGCAGTTCTTC | CSAQNLYNEQFF
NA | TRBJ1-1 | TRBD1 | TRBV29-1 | TGCAGCGACGCCGGGACAGGGGAAGGTGCTGAAGCTTTCTTT | CSDAGTGEGAEAFF
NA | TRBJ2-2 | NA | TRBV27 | TGTGCCAGCAGTTCACCCGCGGGACAGTACACCGGGGAGCTGTTTTTT | CASSSPAGQYTGELFF
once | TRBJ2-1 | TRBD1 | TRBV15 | TGTGCCACCAGCCAACAGGGGGCTAATGAGCAGTTCTTC | CATSQQGANEQFF
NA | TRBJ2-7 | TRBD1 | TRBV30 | TGTGCCTGGAGTTGGGCGGGCAGGGGACAGGGTCCCTACGAGCAGTACTTC | CAWSWAGRGQGPYEQYF
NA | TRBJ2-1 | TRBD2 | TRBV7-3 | TGTGCCAGCAGCTTATCACCGGGACTAGGAGGCTACAATGAGCAGTTCTTC | CASSLSPGLGGYNEQFF
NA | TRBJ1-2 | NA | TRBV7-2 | TGTGCCAGCAGCTTGCTCCTCACCGACTATGGCTACACCTTC | CASSLLLTDYGYTF
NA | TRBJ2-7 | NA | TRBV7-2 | TGTGCCAGCAGCCCGGAAGGGCTCTCCTACGAGCAGTACTTC | CASSPEGLSYEQYF
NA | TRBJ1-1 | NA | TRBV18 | TGTGCCAGCTCACCGCAGAGGAACACTGAAGCTTTCTTT | CASSPQRNTEAFF
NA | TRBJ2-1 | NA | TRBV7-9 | TGTGCCAGCAGCCTGTCGTCTGCGGGGCGCTACAATGAGCAGTTCTTC | CASSLSSAGRYNEQFF
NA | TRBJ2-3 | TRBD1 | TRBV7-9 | TGTGCCAGCAGCCCGGTAGTACAGGGGGGCACAGATACGCAGTATTTT | CASSPVVQGGTDTQYF
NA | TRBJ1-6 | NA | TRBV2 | TGTGCCAGCAGTGAAGCAGGGTCAACAGGGTTAAGTAATTCACCCCTCCACTTT | CASSEAGSTGLSNSPLHF
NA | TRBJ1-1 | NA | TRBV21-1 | TGTGCCAGCAGAGGACCAACTGAAGCTTTCTTT | CASRGPTEAFF
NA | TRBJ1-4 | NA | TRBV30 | TGTGCCTGGAGTGTACTTGGTGACGGTTATGAAAAACTGTTTTTT | CAWSVLGDGYEKLFF
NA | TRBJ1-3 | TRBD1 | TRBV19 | TGTGCCACTCAGACAGGGCGCTCTGGAAACACCATATATTTT | CATQTGRSGNTIYF
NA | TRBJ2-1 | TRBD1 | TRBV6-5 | TGTGCCAGCAGCGGGACAGGGGGAAAGTTCTTC | CASSGTGGKFF
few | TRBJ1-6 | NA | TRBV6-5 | TGTGCCAGCAGCATCCTTGGACCCCTCCACTTT | CASSILGPLHF
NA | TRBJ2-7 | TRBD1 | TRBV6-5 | TGTGCCGTAGATCGGGACAGGGGTAGATACGAGCAGTACTTC | CAVDRDRGRYEQYF
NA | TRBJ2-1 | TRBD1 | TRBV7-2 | TGTGCCAGCAGCATTACAGGGGGGCAAACCTACAATGAGCAGTTCTTC | CASSITGGQTYNEQFF
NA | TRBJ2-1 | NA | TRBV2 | TGTGCCAGCACAGGAGCCTACAATGAGCAGTTCTTC | CASTGAYNEQFF
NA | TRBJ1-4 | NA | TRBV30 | TGTGCCTGGAGGGGAACCGGGACAAATGAAAAACTGTTTTTT | CAWRGTGTNEKLFF
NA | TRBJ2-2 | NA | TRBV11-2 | TGTGCCAGCAGCCCGGTCATGGGGGCCGGGGAGCTGTTTTTT | CASSPVMGAGELFF
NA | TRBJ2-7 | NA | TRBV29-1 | TGCAGCGTTTTGGTCTACGAGCAGTACTTC | CSVLVYEQYF
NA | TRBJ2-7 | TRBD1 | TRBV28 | TGTGCCAGCAGTTGGGACAGGGGCCAGTCCTACGAGCAGTACTTC | CASSWDRGQSYEQYF
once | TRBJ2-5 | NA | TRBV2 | TGTGCCAGCAGTTCCCGGAGGGGTGAGACCCAGTACTTC | CASSSRRGETQYF
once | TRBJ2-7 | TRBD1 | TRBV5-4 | TGTGCCAGCAGCTGGCCGGGACAGACTTACGAGCAGTACTTC | CASSWPGQTYEQYF
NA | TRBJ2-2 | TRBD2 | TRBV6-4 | TGTGCCAGCAGTGACTCCCCAGCGGGGGGGCCCGGGGAGCTGTTTTTT | CASSDSPAGGPGELFF
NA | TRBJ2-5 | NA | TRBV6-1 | TGTGCCAGCAGTGAGCAGGGCGCGGGGGAGACCCAGTACTTC | CASSEQGAGETQYF